Listed here are 17 T cell receptor beta chains from one sample, sequenced in a study of shared clonotypes between healthy human individuals. Only in-frame clones appear in the TCRdb table, and some are missing; sequencing was by immunoSEQ multiplex PCR. The top ten hold around 0.38% of the sample, which has 1,400,000 or so clones, 98% seen once. Sequencing was carried out using naive CD4+ T cells sorted from blood. Stated subset: CD45RA+ positively selected. The receptors here all came from a man younger than 45 in good health.

This clone appeared once. V gene TRBV18 combines with J gene TRBJ1-5, with D unclear. The CDR3 spans 13 residues. V shed 2 bases and J shed 6 bases, with 8 bases lying between them. Germline V gene lookup returns CDR1 KGHSH and CDR2 LQKENI. The CDR3, as DNA: TGTGCCAGCTCACCAGCAGCCAGTCAGCCCCAGCATTTT. Residues: CASSPAASQPQHF.

The rearrangement uses TRBV28 and TRBJ2-1; 8 bases are shared with TRBD2. This CDR3 has 12 residues. The germline gives CDR1 MDHEN, CDR2 SYDVKM. V lost 1 base, J lost 13 bases, and 3 bases stayed unmatched. DNA for the CDR3: TGTGCCAGCAGTTTATCGCGGGAGGAACAGTTCTTC. Protein sequence: CASSLSREEQFF. The full variable domain, its missing parts supplied by reference TRBV28 and TRBJ2-1, is DVKVTQSSRYLVKRTGEKVFLECVQDMDHENMFWYRQDPGLGLRLIYFSYDVKMKEKGDIPEGYSVSREKKERFSLILESASTNQTSMYLCASSLSREEQFFGPGTRLTVL.

In regard to this clone: Other DNA sequences in the same sample also yield this CDR3. The genes are TRBV18 and TRBJ2-3; no clear D. Trimming shortened V by 2 bases and J by 0 bases, and 6 bases separated the two germline ends. CDR1 is KGHSH, CDR2 LQKENI, per germline. The CDR3 extends over 14 amino acids. CDR3 in DNA: TGTGCCAGCTCACCAGGTCCTAGCACAGATACGCAGTATTTT. Amino acid sequence: CASSPGPSTDTQYF.

Comments on this clone: Other DNA sequences of this sample code for an identical CDR3. This chain uses TRBV7-2 with TRBJ2-3; tentatively, D is TRBD2 (6 bases). The CDR3 is 15 residues long. The V gene lost 1 base and the J gene lost 0 bases, with 8 bases spanning the gap. CDR1 SGHTA and CDR2 FQGNSA come from the germline V gene. The CDR3 region has the DNA TGTGCCAGCAGCTTAGTAGGAGGGAGCACAGATACGCAGTATTTT. Translation: CASSLVGGSTDTQYF.

The chain has TRBV7-9 and TRBJ2-1; 7 nucleotides agree with TRBD2. Germline V CDR1 and CDR2: SEHNR, FQNEAQ (reference sequence). This CDR3 contains 15 residues. J was trimmed by 8 bases and V by 5 bases; bases with no gene match: 12. CDR3 sequence (DNA): TGTGCCAGCAGCCAACCGGTAGGGAGGGCCGATGAGCAGTTCTTC. Translated: CASSQPVGRADEQFF.

The count of this clone is one. The chain uses TRBV28 and TRBJ1-5; maybe TRBD1 (5 bases). CDR1 MDHEN and CDR2 SYDVKM come from the germline V gene. The CDR3 has 13 amino acids. The V end lost 5 bases, the J end lost 4 bases, and 9 bases lay between the germline ends. CDR3: CASSPQVNQPQHF. CDR3 nucleotide sequence: TGTGCCAGCAGTCCACAGGTTAATCAGCCCCAGCATTTT.

The chain employs TRBV7-9 and TRBJ2-5, with 10 bases that match TRBD2. Trimming cost V 4 bases and J 5 bases; bases outside gene matches: 10. This CDR3 is 16 amino acids long. Germline assignment: CDR1 SEHNR and CDR2 FQNEAQ (reference sequence). CDR3 loop: CASSSPLAGFLETQYF. CDR3 nucleotide sequence: TGTGCCAGCAGCTCACCACTAGCGGGGTTCCTGGAGACCCAGTACTTC.

This chain links TRBV25-1 with TRBJ2-2; 14 positions agree with TRBD2. From germline, CDR1 is MGHDK and CDR2 SYGVNS. The J segment lost 4 bases and the V segment lost 2 bases, leaving 3 bases of the junction unmatched. The CDR3 spans 17 residues. The CDR3 here is CASSEIGLAGGTGELFF. The DNA for the CDR3 is TGTGCCAGCAGTGAAATCGGACTAGCGGGAGGCACCGGGGAGCTGTTTTTT. The whole variable domain, remainder taken from reference TRBV25-1 and TRBJ2-2, is EADIYQTPRYLVIGTGKKITLECSQTMGHDKMYWYQQDPGMELHLIHYSYGVNSTEKGDLSSESTVSRIRTEHFPLTLESARPSHTSQYLCASSEIGLAGGTGELFFGEGSRLTVL.

The genes are TRBV6-6 and TRBJ2-7; D is ambiguous. This CDR3 has 12 residues. The V gene's germline CDR1 is MNHNY and CDR2 SVGAGI (reference sequence). V was cut by 7 bases and J by 2 bases, with 9 bases left in between. CDR3 DNA: TGTGCCAGCATGGACGTAGCCTACGAGCAGTACTTC. Amino acids: CASMDVAYEQYF.

V usage is TRBV6-1 and J usage is TRBJ1-1; D gene uncertain. Germline CDR1 MNHNS, CDR2 SASEGT. The CDR3 is 13 amino acids. The V end was cut by 1 base, the J end by 5 bases, with 8 bases between. The CDR3 spells CASSEEWWTEAFF. DNA of the CDR3: TGTGCCAGCAGTGAAGAATGGTGGACTGAAGCTTTCTTT.

This chain uses TRBV7-9 with TRBJ2-7; 9 bases are a match to TRBD1. With V trimmed by 2 bases and J by 4 bases, 6 bases remained unmatched. The CDR3 extends over 15 amino acids. Germline V gives CDR1 SEHNR, CDR2 FQNEAQ (reference sequence). The CDR3 is CASSLSGQGRYEQYF. DNA for the CDR3: TGTGCCAGCAGCTTAAGCGGACAGGGGCGGTACGAGCAGTACTTC.

This chain uses TRBV29-1 with TRBJ1-2, with 7 bases that match TRBD1. This CDR3 has 12 residues. V was clipped by 4 bases and J by 8 bases; unmatched bases: 7. Germline CDR1 reads SQVTM; CDR2 reads ANQGSEA. The CDR3 DNA reads as TGCAGCGTTGGGACAGGCCAAATGGGCTACACCTTC. Translated: CSVGTGQMGYTF.

V usage is TRBV6-6 and J usage is TRBJ1-2; D is perhaps TRBD1 (5 bases). The CDR3 runs 14 residues. In germline, CDR1 is MNHNY, CDR2 SVGAGI (reference sequence). V dropped 2 bases and J dropped 4 bases, with 11 bases sitting between them. The CDR3 spells CASSYEAGIYGYTF. Here the CDR3 DNA reads TGTGCCAGCAGTTACGAGGCAGGGATCTATGGCTACACCTTC.

The chain has TRBV7-2 and TRBJ1-1; D uncertain. The germline V gene has CDR1 SGHTA and CDR2 FQGNSA. V lost 1 base and J lost 6, with 9 bases in between. This CDR3 comprises 13 residues. The CDR3 DNA sequence: TGTGCCAGCAGCTTAGTTCTGGGCGCTGAAGCTTTCTTT. Its protein product is CASSLVLGAEAFF.

This sequence joins TRBV9 and TRBJ2-1; D is perhaps TRBD1 (7 bases). Germline assignment: CDR1 SGDLS and CDR2 YYNGEE. The CDR3 totals 16 residues. Trimming removed 2 bases at V and 4 bases at J, with 16 bases between. The CDR3 region is CASSVAGQGGYNEQFF. The CDR3 DNA sequence: TGTGCCAGCAGCGTTGCGGGTCAGGGGGGTTACAATGAGCAGTTCTTC.

The J gene is TRBJ1-1, the V gene TRBV29-1; D unclear. The CDR3 consists of 12 residues. Between the trimmed V and J ends, which lost 6 bases and 5 bases, there was a span of 13 bases. Germline CDR1 reads SQVTM; CDR2 reads ANQGSEA. The CDR3 region has the DNA TGCAGCGTCCCGGGAGGGAGAACTGAAGCTTTCTTT. Amino acids: CSVPGGRTEAFF.

V is TRBV5-5 and J is TRBJ2-5; D not certain. The CDR3 runs to 16 residues. Trimming cost V 5 bases and J 2 bases, with 19 bases left between them. Germline V lookup: CDR1 SGHKS, CDR2 YYEKEE (reference sequence). The CDR3 DNA follows: TGTGCCAGCAGAACAAGGGATTTGTCGAGGCAAGAGACCCAGTACTTC. Translation gives CASRTRDLSRQETQYF. Combining the CDR3 with reference TRBV5-5 and TRBJ2-5 gives the whole variable domain DAGVTQSPTHLIKTRGQQVTLRCSPISGHKSVSWYQQVLGQGPQFIFQYYEKEERGRGNFPDRFSARQFPNYSSELNVNALLLGDSALYLCASRTRDLSRQETQYFGPGTRLLVL.